The 20 T cell receptor beta chains reported below all come from one sample, sequenced in a study of shared clonotypes between healthy human individuals. TCRdb's copy holds only in-frame clones and misses some; the assay was immunoSEQ multiplex PCR. Of a few million clones in the sample, 90% to 95% are singletons; the top ten hold 0.39%. Sequencing used naive CD4+ T cells from PBMCs. This sample's subset: CD45RA+ positively selected. The receptors originated from a man aged 18 to 29 in good health. Some clones in this sample may be carry-over from other donors' samples.

The chain employs TRBV6-5 and TRBJ1-2; no clear D. The V gene's germline CDR1 is MNHEY and CDR2 SVGAGI. This CDR3 is built from 14 residues. Trimming left V 0 bases short and J 8 bases short, with 13 bases between. The CDR3 spells CASSYSWQPGGYTF. CDR3 nucleotides: TGTGCCAGCAGTTACTCTTGGCAGCCGGGGGGCTACACCTTC.

This clone was seen a single time. Other DNA sequences in the same sample also yield this CDR3. This rearrangement joins TRBV18 to TRBJ2-7; TRBD2 might be the D (5 bases). Deletions cut 3 bases from V and 0 bases from J, with 9 bases between. This CDR3 is 14 amino acids long. Germline CDR1 reads KGHSH; CDR2 reads LQKENI. For the CDR3, the DNA is TGTGCCAGCTCACCGGGGAGTTCCTCCTACGAGCAGTACTTC. It encodes CASSPGSSSYEQYF.

V usage is TRBV7-8 and J usage is TRBJ1-5; D remains ambiguous. Germline V gene data show CDR1 as SGHVS and CDR2 as FQNEAQ. V lost 2 bases to trimming and J lost 1 base, with 6 bases between them. The CDR3 consists of 14 residues. The CDR3 DNA reads as TGTGCCAGCAGCTTATTGGTCAGCAATCAGCCCCAGCATTTT. This codes for CASSLLVSNQPQHF.

The V and J genes are TRBV4-1 and TRBJ1-2; D gene unclear. The CDR3 covers 13 residues. Between the trimmed V and J ends, which lost 0 bases and 7 bases, there was a span of 9 bases. Germline V gives CDR1 MGHRA, CDR2 YSYEKL. CDR3 nucleotides: TGCGCCAGCAGCCAAGACGGTCCTGGTGGCTACACCTTC. It translates to CASSQDGPGGYTF.

This sequence joins TRBV29-1 and TRBJ1-4; weak D call: TRBD1 (6 bases). V lost 0 bases and J lost 8, with 10 bases in between. Germline values: CDR1 SQVTM, CDR2 ANQGSEA. The CDR3 consists of 13 residues. CDR3 sequence: CSVEDPGDEKLFF. The CDR3 bases are TGCAGCGTTGAAGATCCAGGGGACGAAAAACTGTTTTTT.

The CDR3 coding sequence is TGTGCCAGCAGTTTACATAATGCGGCGGGAGAAGATCCCCACTACGAGCAGTACTTC. This gives the protein CASSLHNAAGEDPHYEQYF. The V call is TRBV28, the J call TRBJ2-7; 7 bases fit TRBD2. CDR1 MDHEN and CDR2 SYDVKM come from the germline V gene. This CDR3 comprises 19 residues. The V and J ends lost 2 bases and 3 bases, in that order; junction bases with no gene match: 19. Looking up the rest from reference TRBV28 and TRBJ2-7 gives the full variable domain: DVKVTQSSRYLVKRTGEKVFLECVQDMDHENMFWYRQDPGLGLRLIYFSYDVKMKEKGDIPEGYSVSREKKERFSLILESASTNQTSMYLCASSLHNAAGEDPHYEQYFGPGTRLTVT.

V is TRBV27 and J is TRBJ2-4, with D tentatively TRBD1 (5 bases). V was shortened by 4 bases and J by 1 base, with 11 bases between the two germline ends. Germline assignment: CDR1 MNHEY and CDR2 SMNVEV (reference sequence). The CDR3 loop spans 15 amino acids. The CDR3 is CASSSLGVAKNIQYF. The CDR3 DNA is TGTGCCAGCAGTTCTCTAGGGGTGGCCAAAAACATTCAGTACTTC.

Written as DNA, the CDR3 is TGTGCCAGCAGTCGGGACAGAAGTGAAAAACTGTTTTTT. Residues: CASSRDRSEKLFF. The rearrangement uses TRBV14 and TRBJ1-4, with TRBD1 matching over 7 bases. Germline values: CDR1 SGHDN, CDR2 FVKESK. CDR3 length equals 13 residues. V shed 6 bases, J shed 7 bases, and the junction held 5 bases outside the gene matches.

The gene calls are TRBV7-9 and TRBJ2-4, with D tentatively TRBD2 (5 bases). This CDR3 is built from 16 residues. In germline, CDR1 is SEHNR, CDR2 FQNEAQ (reference sequence). V dropped 1 base and J dropped 0 bases, with 10 bases sitting between them. As DNA, the CDR3 is TGTGCCAGCAGCTTAGTAGAGGGCCTAGCCAAAAACATTCAGTACTTC. As protein: CASSLVEGLAKNIQYF.

The V call is TRBV4-1, the J call TRBJ2-7, with 10 nucleotides matching TRBD1. The germline CDR1 and CDR2 sequences are MGHRA and YSYEKL. With V trimmed by 4 bases and J by 5 bases, 2 bases remained unmatched. The CDR3 is 13 amino acids. CDR3 bases: TGCGCCAGCAGCCGGGGACAGGGGAACGAGCAGTACTTC. This codes for CASSRGQGNEQYF.

The chain carries TRBV7-3 and TRBJ2-7; 14 nucleotides match TRBD2. After removal of 3 bases from V and 4 bases from J, the junction contained 5 bases not matched to a gene. Per the germline V gene, CDR1 is SGHTA and CDR2 is FQGTGA. The CDR3 totals 16 residues. The CDR3 coding sequence is TGTGCCAGCAGCTTTACCGGGACTAGCGGGAGTTACGAGCAGTACTTC. Residues: CASSFTGTSGSYEQYF.

This sequence joins TRBV25-1 and TRBJ1-4, with TRBD1 identical over 7 bases. The CDR3 is 15 amino acids. CDR1 is MGHDK, CDR2 SYGVNS, per germline. The J segment lost 0 bases and the V segment lost 8 bases, leaving 6 bases of the junction unmatched. The CDR3 region is CASEQGTATNEKLFF. CDR3 nucleotide sequence: TGTGCCAGCGAACAGGGGACGGCAACTAATGAAAAACTGTTTTTT.

This clone was counted only a few times. The rearrangement uses TRBV27 and TRBJ1-2; 7 bases map to TRBD1. The V gene's germline CDR1 is MNHEY and CDR2 SMNVEV (reference sequence). After removal of 6 bases from V and 7 bases from J, the junction contained 8 bases not matched to a gene. CDR3 size: 13 residues. The CDR3 loop reads CASRSRGVGGYTF. Written as DNA, the CDR3 is TGTGCCAGCAGATCCAGGGGGGTGGGTGGCTACACCTTC.

This clone was seen only a few times. The rearrangement uses TRBV7-9 and TRBJ2-1; no clear D. Germline CDR1 and CDR2: SEHNR and FQNEAQ (reference sequence). Trimming stripped 7 bases from V and 12 bases from J, with 10 bases between. The CDR3 is 10 amino acids. The CDR3 here is CASTAGPQFF. DNA of the CDR3: TGTGCCAGCACAGCCGGGCCGCAGTTCTTC.

The V call is TRBV29-1, the J call TRBJ1-1; D is ambiguous. The CDR3 sequence is 9 residues long. Per the germline V gene, CDR1 is SQVTM and CDR2 is ANQGSEA. The V end lost 7 bases, the J end lost 3 bases, and 3 bases lay between the germline ends. CDR3 loop: CSADTEAFF. CDR3 in DNA: TGCAGCGCGGACACTGAAGCTTTCTTT. The full variable domain, completed using reference TRBV29-1 and TRBJ1-1, is SAVISQKPSRDICQRGTSLTIQCQVDSQVTMMFWYRQQPGQSLTLIATANQGSEATYESGFVIDKFPISRPNLTFSTLTVSNMSPEDSSIYLCSADTEAFFGQGTRLTVV.

This clone was counted once. The CDR3, as DNA: TGTGCCAGCAGCCAATCAAACAGGGTGAATTCCTACGAGCAGTACTTC. Translated: CASSQSNRVNSYEQYF. The chain is built from TRBV4-2 and TRBJ2-7; D may be TRBD1 (6 bases). CDR3 length equals 16 residues. V was clipped by 2 bases and J by 1 base, with 15 bases between them. Germline lookup yields CDR1 LGHNA and CDR2 YNFKEQ.

CDR3 sequence: CASSLSGKASYEQYF. The CDR3 DNA reads as TGCGCCAGCAGCTTGAGTGGTAAGGCATCCTACGAGCAGTACTTC. V is TRBV5-1 and J is TRBJ2-7; D gene uncertain. CDR3 length: 15 residues. V gave up 1 base and J gave up 1 base, with 12 bases separating them. Looked up from germline, CDR1 is SGHRS and CDR2 is YFSETQ.

This clone was observed a handful of times. The V and J genes are TRBV7-9 and TRBJ1-4; 12 bases are shared with TRBD1. After removal of 5 bases from V and 7 bases from J, the junction contained 5 bases not matched to a gene. The CDR3 contains 15 residues. Germline CDR1 is SEHNR and CDR2 is FQNEAQ (reference sequence). DNA of the CDR3: TGTGCCAGCAGCCCGGGACAGGGGGCGAGTGAAAAACTGTTTTTT. This encodes CASSPGQGASEKLFF.

This clone was observed a single time. V usage is TRBV29-1 and J usage is TRBJ2-3; 10 nucleotides match TRBD2. Trimming took 7 bases from V and 2 from J; bases not matched to a gene: 15. CDR1 SQVTM and CDR2 ANQGSEA come from the germline V gene. This CDR3 is built from 17 residues. The CDR3 here is CSAKGLKGLADTDTQYF. The DNA of the CDR3 is TGCAGCGCCAAGGGACTAAAAGGACTAGCGGACACAGATACGCAGTATTTT.

V usage is TRBV5-4 and J usage is TRBJ2-2; 7 nucleotides agree with TRBD1. Germline V lookup: CDR1 SGHNT, CDR2 YYREEE (reference sequence). The CDR3 has 16 amino acids. Trimming removed 0 bases from V and 5 bases from J; junction bases left unmatched: 7. CDR3 DNA: TGTGCCAGCAGCTTGGCCGTAGGGGGCCAAACCGGGGAGCTGTTTTTT. Translated, it gives CASSLAVGGQTGELFF.